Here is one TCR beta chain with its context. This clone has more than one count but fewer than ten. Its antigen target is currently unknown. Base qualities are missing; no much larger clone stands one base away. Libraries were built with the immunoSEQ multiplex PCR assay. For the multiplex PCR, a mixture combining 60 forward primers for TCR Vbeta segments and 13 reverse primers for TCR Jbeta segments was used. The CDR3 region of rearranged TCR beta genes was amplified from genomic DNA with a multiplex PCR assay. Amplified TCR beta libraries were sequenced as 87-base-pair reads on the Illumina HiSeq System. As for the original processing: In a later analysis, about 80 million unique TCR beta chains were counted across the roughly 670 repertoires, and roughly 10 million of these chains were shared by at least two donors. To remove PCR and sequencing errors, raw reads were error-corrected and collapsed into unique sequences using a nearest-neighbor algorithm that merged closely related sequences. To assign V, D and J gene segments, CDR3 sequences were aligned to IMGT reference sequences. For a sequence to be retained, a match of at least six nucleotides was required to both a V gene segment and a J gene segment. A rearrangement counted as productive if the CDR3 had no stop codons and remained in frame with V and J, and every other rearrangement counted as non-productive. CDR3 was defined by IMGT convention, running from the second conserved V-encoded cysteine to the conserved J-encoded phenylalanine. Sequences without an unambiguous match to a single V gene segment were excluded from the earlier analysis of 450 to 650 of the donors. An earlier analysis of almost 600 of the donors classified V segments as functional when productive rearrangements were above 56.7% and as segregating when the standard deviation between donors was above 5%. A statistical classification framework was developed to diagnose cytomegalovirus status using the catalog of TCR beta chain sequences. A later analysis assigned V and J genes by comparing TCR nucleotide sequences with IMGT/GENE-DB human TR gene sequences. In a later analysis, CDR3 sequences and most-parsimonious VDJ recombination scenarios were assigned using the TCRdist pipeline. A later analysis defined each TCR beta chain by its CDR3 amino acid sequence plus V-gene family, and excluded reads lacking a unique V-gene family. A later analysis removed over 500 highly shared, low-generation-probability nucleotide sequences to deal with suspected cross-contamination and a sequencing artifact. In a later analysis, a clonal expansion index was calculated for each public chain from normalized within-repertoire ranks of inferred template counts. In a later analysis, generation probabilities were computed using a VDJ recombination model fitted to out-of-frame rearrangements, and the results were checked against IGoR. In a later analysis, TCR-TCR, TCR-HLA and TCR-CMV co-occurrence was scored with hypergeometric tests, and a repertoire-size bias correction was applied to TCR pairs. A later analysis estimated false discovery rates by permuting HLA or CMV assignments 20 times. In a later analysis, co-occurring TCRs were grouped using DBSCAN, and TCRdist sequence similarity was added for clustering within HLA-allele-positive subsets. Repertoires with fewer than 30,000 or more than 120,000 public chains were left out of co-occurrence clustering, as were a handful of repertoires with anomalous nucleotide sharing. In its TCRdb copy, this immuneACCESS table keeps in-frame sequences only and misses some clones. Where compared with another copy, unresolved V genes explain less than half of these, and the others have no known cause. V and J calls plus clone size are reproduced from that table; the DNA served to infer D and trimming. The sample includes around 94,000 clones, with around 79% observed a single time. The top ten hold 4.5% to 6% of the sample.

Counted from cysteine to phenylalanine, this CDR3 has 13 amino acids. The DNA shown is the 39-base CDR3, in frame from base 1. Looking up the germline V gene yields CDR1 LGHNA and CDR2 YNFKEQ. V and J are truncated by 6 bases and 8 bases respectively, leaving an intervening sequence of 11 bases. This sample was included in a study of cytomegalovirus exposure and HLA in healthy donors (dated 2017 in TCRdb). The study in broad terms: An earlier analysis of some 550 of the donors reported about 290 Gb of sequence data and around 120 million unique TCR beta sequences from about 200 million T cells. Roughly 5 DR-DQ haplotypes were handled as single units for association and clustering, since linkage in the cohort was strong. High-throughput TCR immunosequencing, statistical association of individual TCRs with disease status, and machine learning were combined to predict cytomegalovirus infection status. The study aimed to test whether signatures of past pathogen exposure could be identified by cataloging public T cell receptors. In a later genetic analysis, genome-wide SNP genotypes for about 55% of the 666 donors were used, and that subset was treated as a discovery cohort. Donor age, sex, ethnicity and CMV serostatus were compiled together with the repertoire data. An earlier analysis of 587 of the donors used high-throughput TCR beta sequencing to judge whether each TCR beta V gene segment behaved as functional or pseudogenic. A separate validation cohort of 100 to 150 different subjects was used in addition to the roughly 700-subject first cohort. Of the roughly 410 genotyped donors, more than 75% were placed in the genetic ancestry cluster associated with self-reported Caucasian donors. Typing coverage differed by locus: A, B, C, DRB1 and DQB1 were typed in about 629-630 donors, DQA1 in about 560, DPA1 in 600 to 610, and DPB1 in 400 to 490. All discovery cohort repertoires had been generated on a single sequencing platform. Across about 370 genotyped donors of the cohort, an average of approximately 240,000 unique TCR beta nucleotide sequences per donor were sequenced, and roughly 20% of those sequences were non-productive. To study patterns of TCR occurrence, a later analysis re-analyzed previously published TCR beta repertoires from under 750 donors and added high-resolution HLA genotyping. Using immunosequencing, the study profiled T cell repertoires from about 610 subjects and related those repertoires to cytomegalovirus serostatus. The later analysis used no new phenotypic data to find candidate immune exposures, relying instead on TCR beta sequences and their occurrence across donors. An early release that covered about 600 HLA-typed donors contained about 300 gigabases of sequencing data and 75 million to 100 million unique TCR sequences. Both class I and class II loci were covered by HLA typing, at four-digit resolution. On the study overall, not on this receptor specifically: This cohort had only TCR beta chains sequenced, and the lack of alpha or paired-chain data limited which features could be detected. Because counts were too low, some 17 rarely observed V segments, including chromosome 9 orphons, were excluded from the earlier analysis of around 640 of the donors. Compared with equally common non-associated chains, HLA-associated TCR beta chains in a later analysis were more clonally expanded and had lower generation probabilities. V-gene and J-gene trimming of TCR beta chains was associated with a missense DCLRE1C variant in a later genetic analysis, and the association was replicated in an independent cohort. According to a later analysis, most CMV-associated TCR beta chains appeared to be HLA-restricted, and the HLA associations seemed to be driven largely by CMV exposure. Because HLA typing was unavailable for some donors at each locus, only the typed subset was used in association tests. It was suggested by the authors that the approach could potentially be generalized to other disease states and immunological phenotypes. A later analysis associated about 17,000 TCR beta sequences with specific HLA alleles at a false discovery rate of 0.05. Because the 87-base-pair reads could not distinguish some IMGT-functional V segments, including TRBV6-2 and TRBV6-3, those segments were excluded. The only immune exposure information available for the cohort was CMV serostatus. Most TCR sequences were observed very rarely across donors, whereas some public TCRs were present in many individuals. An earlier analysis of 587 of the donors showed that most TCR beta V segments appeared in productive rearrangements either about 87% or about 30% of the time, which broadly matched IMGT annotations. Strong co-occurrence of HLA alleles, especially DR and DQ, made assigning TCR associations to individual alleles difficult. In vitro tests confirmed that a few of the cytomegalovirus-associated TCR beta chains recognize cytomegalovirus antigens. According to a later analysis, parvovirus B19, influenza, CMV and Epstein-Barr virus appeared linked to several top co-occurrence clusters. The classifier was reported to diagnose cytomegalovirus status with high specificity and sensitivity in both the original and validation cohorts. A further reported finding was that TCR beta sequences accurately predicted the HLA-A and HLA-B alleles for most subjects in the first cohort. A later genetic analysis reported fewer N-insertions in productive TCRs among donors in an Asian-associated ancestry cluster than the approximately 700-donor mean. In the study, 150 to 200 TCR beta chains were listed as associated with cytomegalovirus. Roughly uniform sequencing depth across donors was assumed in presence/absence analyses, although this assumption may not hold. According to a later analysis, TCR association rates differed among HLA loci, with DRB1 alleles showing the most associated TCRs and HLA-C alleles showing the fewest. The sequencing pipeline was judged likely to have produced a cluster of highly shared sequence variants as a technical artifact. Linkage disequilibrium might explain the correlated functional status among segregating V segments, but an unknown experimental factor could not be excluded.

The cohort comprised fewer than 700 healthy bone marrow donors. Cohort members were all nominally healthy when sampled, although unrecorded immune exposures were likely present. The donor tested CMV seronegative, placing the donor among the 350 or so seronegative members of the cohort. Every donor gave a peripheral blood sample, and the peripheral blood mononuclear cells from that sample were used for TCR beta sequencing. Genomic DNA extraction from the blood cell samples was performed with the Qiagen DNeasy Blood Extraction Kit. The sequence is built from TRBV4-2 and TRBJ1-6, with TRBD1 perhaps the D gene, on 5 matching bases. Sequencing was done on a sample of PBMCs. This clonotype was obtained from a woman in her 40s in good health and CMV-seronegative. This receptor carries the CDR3 CASRGRVDSPLHF. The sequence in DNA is TGTGCCAGCAGGGGCAGGGTGGATTCACCCCTCCACTTT.